These T cell receptor beta chains were read from a single sample in a study of blood T cell repertoires in COVID-19. Sequencing was performed with immunoSEQ multiplex PCR; in TCRdb, only in-frame clones are kept and a portion is missing. The sample contains fewer than 300,000 clones, 82% of which appear only once. Source material: peripheral blood. These receptors all stem from a woman aged 18-35 years with acute or convalescent COVID-19. Each CDR3 is given with its conserved first and last residue. The D gene is left open where the match is weak. Clone size is shown for a subset of rows, as once, few, many or a class of expanded clone.

d_call	v_call	clone_size	j_call	cdr3_aa	cdr3_nt
TRBD1	TRBV12-3/TRBV12-4	few	TRBJ1-1	CASSKDRDTEAFF	TGTGCCAGCAGCAAGGACAGGGACACTGAAGCTTTCTTT
.	TRBV9	.	TRBJ2-1	CASSADFVWQFF	TGTGCCAGCAGCGCAGATTTCGTTTGGCAGTTCTTC
.	TRBV12-3/TRBV12-4	.	TRBJ2-2	CASSSTSTGELFF	TGTGCCAGCAGCTCGACTTCTACCGGGGAGCTGTTTTTT
.	TRBV11-3	.	TRBJ2-2	CASSFKAGNTGELFF	TGTGCCAGCAGCTTCAAAGCGGGGAACACCGGGGAGCTGTTTTTT
.	TRBV20-1	.	TRBJ1-6	CSASKRGESSYNSPLHF	TGCAGTGCTAGTAAGCGGGGAGAGAGCTCCTATAATTCACCCCTCCACTTT
.	TRBV10-2	.	TRBJ2-1	CASSESLVSYNEQFF	TGCGCCAGCAGTGAGTCCCTCGTTTCCTACAATGAGCAGTTCTTC
TRBD1	TRBV9	.	TRBJ1-6	CASSVDVGDRVNSPLHF	TGTGCCAGCAGCGTAGATGTGGGGGACAGGGTTAATTCACCCCTCCACTTT
.	TRBV29-1	.	TRBJ1-1	CSVKGVAEAFF	TGCAGCGTAAAGGGAGTTGCTGAAGCTTTCTTT
.	TRBV6-5	.	TRBJ2-5	CASTRQLQETQYF	TGTGCCAGCACCAGACAGTTACAAGAGACCCAGTACTTC
.	TRBV13	.	TRBJ2-6	CASSLFSSAPDGLFSGANVLTF	TGTGCCAGCAGCTTATTTTCGTCGGCCCCCGACGGGTTATTTTCTGGGGCCAACGTCCTGACTTTC
TRBD2	TRBV4-2	.	TRBJ2-2	CASSQDTFTRELGPGELFF	TGTGCCAGCAGCCAAGATACGTTTACGCGGGAGTTGGGTCCCGGGGAGCTGTTTTTT
TRBD1	TRBV29-1	.	TRBJ2-7	CSGGDRAYEQYF	TGCAGCGGCGGGGACAGGGCCTACGAGCAGTACTTC
.	TRBV9	.	TRBJ2-5	CASSVGTGAAETQYF	TGTGCCAGCAGCGTCGGTACGGGAGCAGCAGAGACCCAGTACTTC
.	TRBV5-6	.	TRBJ2-5	CASSLEGVQETQYF	TGTGCCAGCAGCTTGGAGGGGGTCCAAGAGACCCAGTACTTC
.	TRBV6-5	.	TRBJ2-5	CASSYLMGRRETQYF	TGTGCCAGCAGTTATTTGATGGGGCGTCGAGAGACCCAGTACTTC
.	TRBV9	.	TRBJ2-3	CASSVGVGTDTQYF	TGTGCCAGCAGCGTAGGAGTGGGCACAGATACGCAGTATTTT
TRBD2	TRBV9	.	TRBJ2-3	CASSTLAGGSTDTQYF	TGTGCCAGCAGCACCCTAGCGGGAGGGAGCACAGATACGCAGTATTTT
TRBD1	TRBV5-6	once	TRBJ1-2	CASSSERDRGLGYTF	TGTGCCAGCAGCTCCGAGAGAGACAGGGGGCTTGGCTACACCTTC
.	TRBV28	.	TRBJ2-1	CASSLSNEQFF	TGTGCCAGCAGTTTGAGCAATGAGCAGTTCTTC